Below are 20 T cell receptor beta chains sequenced from a single sample in a study of graft-versus-host responses after intestinal transplantation. No antigen has been assigned to these receptors. Profiled with immunoSEQ multiplex PCR; TCRdb holds only in-frame clones, not every one. The table includes roughly 89,000 clones, about 90% detected once. Sequences were derived from unstimulated CD4+ T cells sorted from spleen or lymph node cells, sampled before intestinal transplant. Source of these receptors: a human donor who received an intestinal transplant.

V and J are TRBV15 and TRBJ2-5; tentatively, D is TRBD1 (6 bases). The CDR3 is 16 residues long. Germline V gene data show CDR1 as LNHNV and CDR2 as YYDKDF (reference sequence). V was trimmed by 2 bases and J by 5 bases, leaving 18 bases between them. The CDR3 sequence is CATSRQGTGSVETQYF. The CDR3 DNA reads TGTGCCACCAGCAGACAGGGAACAGGGTCGGTGGAGACCCAGTACTTC.

V is TRBV28 and J is TRBJ2-7; 11 positions match TRBD2. This CDR3 spans 13 amino acids. Germline CDR1 reads MDHEN; CDR2 reads SYDVKM. V lost 7 bases and J lost 4; bases outside the gene matches: 3. The CDR3 spells CASTSGRLYEQYF. For the CDR3, the DNA is TGTGCCAGCACTAGCGGGAGGTTATACGAGCAGTACTTC.

The rearrangement uses TRBV7-9 and TRBJ2-1; TRBD2 aligns across 8 bases. Trimming took 5 bases from V and 9 from J; bases not matched to a gene: 9. CDR1 is SEHNR, CDR2 FQNEAQ, per germline (reference sequence). CDR3 length equals 14 residues. CDR3 in amino acids: CASSQRTSTSEQFF. CDR3 DNA sequence: TGTGCCAGCAGCCAAAGGACTAGCACGTCTGAGCAGTTCTTC.

This clone was seen a handful of times. V usage is TRBV6-1 and J usage is TRBJ1-4, with D tentatively TRBD1 (5 bases). The CDR3 extends over 15 amino acids. Germline lookup yields CDR1 MNHNS and CDR2 SASEGT. V was shortened by 2 bases and J by 5 bases, with 12 bases between the two germline ends. The CDR3 DNA reads as TGTGCCAGCAGTGAATTAGGGGCTTTCAATGAAAAACTGTTTTTT. Encoded protein: CASSELGAFNEKLFF.

This chain joins TRBV6-6 and TRBJ1-2; 9 bases map to TRBD1. From germline, CDR1 is MNHNY and CDR2 SVGAGI (reference sequence). With 1 base clipped from V and 8 bases from J, the junction kept 8 bases outside the gene matches. There are 15 residues in the CDR3. The chain's CDR3 is CASSYLQGALGGYTF. The DNA for the CDR3 is TGTGCCAGCAGTTACTTACAGGGGGCGCTGGGGGGCTACACCTTC.

The count of this clone is one. V usage is TRBV6-1 and J usage is TRBJ1-1; D possibly corresponds to TRBD1 (5 bases). V lost 4 bases, J lost 2 bases, and 8 bases lay in between. In germline, CDR1 is MNHNS, CDR2 SASEGT. This CDR3 has 13 residues. The CDR3 DNA reads as TGTGCCAGCAGTGGACAGCTAAACACTGAAGCTTTCTTT. It translates to CASSGQLNTEAFF.

The rearrangement links TRBV6-5 to TRBJ2-7, with D possibly matching TRBD2 (5 bases). V lost 7 bases and J 2 bases, leaving 18 bases between the germline ends. The CDR3 totals 15 residues. Germline V gene data show CDR1 as MNHEY and CDR2 as SVGAGI. The CDR3 bases are TGTGCCAGCATTCCCCTTAGGAGCGGTACCTACGAGCAGTACTTC. Translated: CASIPLRSGTYEQYF.

This clone occurred once. The V gene is TRBV12-5, the J gene TRBJ1-5; 9 bases match TRBD1. With 5 bases clipped from V and 7 bases from J, the junction kept 6 bases outside the gene matches. The CDR3 runs to 14 residues. CDR1 and CDR2 from the germline V gene are LGHNT and FRNRAP. The CDR3 region is CASGIQGAGQPQHF. CDR3 bases: TGTGCTAGTGGTATACAGGGGGCCGGGCAGCCCCAGCATTTT.

This chain uses TRBV19 with TRBJ1-2; TRBD1 agrees at 11 bases. CDR1 LNHDA and CDR2 SQIVND come from the germline V gene (reference sequence). With 9 bases clipped from V and 0 bases from J, the junction kept 12 bases outside the gene matches. CDR3 size: 17 residues. Here the CDR3 DNA reads TGTGCCAGGGCGGACAGGGGGCGGCGGATAGCTAACTATGGCTACACCTTC. As protein: CARADRGRRIANYGYTF.

The chain uses TRBV5-1 and TRBJ1-2, with TRBD1 identical over 8 bases. V lost 0 bases to trimming and J lost 8 bases; unmatched junction nucleotides: 9. There are 15 residues in the CDR3. Germline CDR1 is SGHRS and CDR2 is YFSETQ. The CDR3 loop is CASSLARTGYGGYTF. CDR3 nucleotides: TGCGCCAGCAGCTTGGCCCGGACAGGGTATGGCGGCTACACCTTC.

The chain employs TRBV2 and TRBJ2-2; 7 positions agree with TRBD2. Germline V gene sequence: CDR1 SNHLY, CDR2 FYNNEI. The CDR3 is made up of 15 amino acids. V dropped 6 bases and J dropped 4; count of bases not matched to a gene: 8. In DNA form, the CDR3 reads TGTGCCAGCAGGGGCGGCGGGAGAGGCACCGGGGAGCTGTTTTTT. Amino acids: CASRGGGRGTGELFF. Variable domain in full (rest from reference TRBV2 and TRBJ2-2): EPEVTQTPSHQVTQMGQEVILRCVPISNHLYFYWYRQILGQKVEFLVSFYNNEISEKSEIFDDQFSVERPDGSNFTLKIRSTKLEDSAMYFCASRGGGRGTGELFFGEGSRLTVL.

This rearrangement joins TRBV30 to TRBJ1-1; the D is unclear. V was clipped by 0 bases and J by 7 bases, with 12 bases between them. This CDR3 comprises 13 residues. Germline V gives CDR1 GTSNPN, CDR2 SVGIG (reference sequence). The DNA for the CDR3 is TGTGCCTGGAGTGTACAAATGGGAGGTGAAGCTTTCTTT. It encodes CAWSVQMGGEAFF.

The rearrangement links TRBV1 to TRBJ2-7; no DNA check was done on the table's D call, TRBD2. TRBV1 is annotated as a pseudogene. CDR3 length: 15 amino acids. In nucleotides, the CDR3 is TGCACCAGCAGCCAAGAGGGGGGGCCCTGCTACGAGCAGTACTTC. This sequence encodes CTSSQEGGPCYEQYF.

This chain connects TRBV5-5 to TRBJ2-7, with 9 bases aligning to TRBD2. This CDR3 contains 15 residues. CDR1 and CDR2 from the germline V gene are SGHKS and YYEKEE (reference sequence). Trimming cost V 0 bases and J 7 bases; bases outside gene matches: 8. CDR3 nucleotides: TGTGCCAGCAGCTTGGCCCTTGCGGGAGGGGGTGAGCAGTACTTC. Protein: CASSLALAGGGEQYF.

V usage is TRBV4-1 and J usage is TRBJ1-2, with 9 nucleotides matching TRBD1. This CDR3 comprises 15 residues. The trim removed 3 bases at V and 3 bases at J, leaving 5 bases unmatched. Germline V gives CDR1 MGHRA, CDR2 YSYEKL. This CDR3 reads CASSQDRDRDYGYTF. Written as DNA, the CDR3 is TGCGCCAGCAGCCAGGATAGGGACAGGGACTATGGCTACACCTTC.

The chain combines TRBV6-5 with TRBJ2-7; 9 positions agree with TRBD2. The CDR3 covers 13 residues. The germline gives CDR1 MNHEY, CDR2 SVGAGI. V shed 2 bases, J shed 4 bases, and the junction held 0 bases outside the gene matches. CDR3 region: CASSYGLAYEQYF. CDR3 nucleotides: TGTGCCAGCAGTTACGGACTAGCGTACGAGCAGTACTTC.

V and J are TRBV19 and TRBJ1-5; the D is unclear. Between the trimmed V and J ends, which lost 6 bases and 1 base, there was a span of 13 bases. CDR1 is LNHDA, CDR2 SQIVND, per germline (reference sequence). The CDR3 runs 15 residues. CDR3 in DNA: TGTGCCAGTAGGACGGGAGGGAGGAGCAATCAGCCCCAGCATTTT. Protein product: CASRTGGRSNQPQHF.

CDR3 residues: CAWSSQGNTEAFF. The CDR3 DNA reads TGTGCCTGGAGTAGCCAGGGGAACACTGAAGCTTTCTTT. The chain is built from TRBV30 and TRBJ1-1; the D gene is possibly TRBD1 (5 bases). In germline, CDR1 is GTSNPN, CDR2 SVGIG (reference sequence). The CDR3 spans 13 residues. V lost 2 bases and J 1 base, leaving 8 bases between the germline ends.

The J gene is TRBJ1-6, the V gene TRBV7-3; D call uncertain. CDR3 size: 13 residues. Germline lookup yields CDR1 SGHTA and CDR2 FQGTGA. Trimming removed 6 bases from V and 5 bases from J, with 8 bases in between. CDR3 in DNA: TGTGCCAGCAGTAAAAACAATAATTCACCCCTCCACTTT. This encodes CASSKNNNSPLHF.

The chain has TRBV7-2 and TRBJ2-7; 12 bases line up with TRBD2. Trimming took 4 bases from V and 4 from J; bases not matched to a gene: 5. CDR3 length equals 15 residues. The germline V gene has CDR1 SGHTA and CDR2 FQGNSA. Here the CDR3 DNA reads TGTGCCAGCAGCTCTCAACTAGCGGGAGGATACGAGCAGTACTTC. Its translation is CASSSQLAGGYEQYF.